These 32 T cell receptor beta chains were all obtained from the same sample, sequenced in a study of blood T cells in healthy people across ages. Next came a second PCR, run for about 7 to 12 cycles, which used a sample-barcoded 5' primer along with a J-beta primer mix. TCRdb reprocessed the 5' RACE reads with MiXCR, giving one entry per CDR3 protein. The sample records approximately 680,000 distinct CDR3 sequences, about 32% being singletons. The sequenced material came from blood. The receptor set was obtained from a woman aged 80 or older in good health.

This clonotype was seen only a few times. The genes are TRBV2 and TRBJ2-1; D is perhaps TRBD2 (5 bases). This CDR3 contains 14 residues. Trimming stripped 6 bases from V and 4 bases from J, with 13 bases between. Germline V lookup: CDR1 SNHLY, CDR2 FYNNEI. The CDR3, as DNA: TGTGCCAGCAGCGCGGGCCTTGGTTACAATGAGCAGTTCTTC. It translates to CASSAGLGYNEQFF. Combining the CDR3 with reference TRBV2 and TRBJ2-1 gives the whole variable domain EPEVTQTPSHQVTQMGQEVILRCVPISNHLYFYWYRQILGQKVEFLVSFYNNEISEKSEIFDDQFSVERPDGSNFTLKIRSTKLEDSAMYFCASSAGLGYNEQFFGPGTRLTVL.

Comment on this clonotype: Given a much more abundant clone one base away, this may be a read error. The rearrangement joins TRBV19 to TRBJ2-5; tentative D call: TRBD1 (7 bases). The J call may not be correct, given that the DNA end is closer to TRBJ2-1. This CDR3 spans 15 amino acids. Germline loops: CDR1 LNHDA, CDR2 SQIVND (reference sequence). The CDR3 bases are TGTGCCAGTAGTACGCCGGGCAGGGGGGAAGAGACCCAGTTCTTC. Translated: CASSTPGRGEETQFF.

This clonotype has ten or more counts. The rearrangement joins TRBV9 to TRBJ2-5, with 9 bases lining up with TRBD2. The junction had 10 bases not matched to a gene; V was cut back by 0 bases and J by 4 bases. CDR1 is SGDLS, CDR2 YYNGEE, per germline. CDR3 length equals 17 residues. The CDR3 here is CASSVDPRGGLRETQYF. The CDR3 nucleotides are TGTGCCAGCAGCGTAGATCCGCGGGGGGGCCTTCGAGAGACCCAGTACTTC.

This clonotype was picked up many times. The chain joins TRBV7-8 to TRBJ2-7, with 7 positions matching TRBD1. Germline V gene lookup returns CDR1 SGHVS and CDR2 FQNEAQ. The CDR3 covers 13 residues. V dropped 5 bases and J dropped 4; count of bases not matched to a gene: 5. The CDR3 here is CASSRHRGYEQYF. CDR3 coding DNA: TGTGCCAGCAGCAGACACAGGGGTTACGAGCAGTACTTC.

In regard to this clonotype: A junction boundary mismatches the germline segment, possibly from a read error. The chain couples TRBV28 to TRBJ2-7; D remains unclear. The CDR3 covers 15 residues. The germline V gene has CDR1 MDHEN and CDR2 SYDVKM. The CDR3: CVSSPRRTFSYEQYF. Written as DNA, the CDR3 is TGTGTCAGCAGTCCCCGTAGGACCTTCTCCTACGAGCAGTACTTC. Drawing the rest from reference TRBV28 and TRBJ2-7, the complete variable domain is DVKVTQSSRYLVKRTGEKVFLECVQDMDHENMFWYRQDPGLGLRLIYFSYDVKMKEKGDIPEGYSVSREKKERFSLILESASTNQTSMYLCVSSPRRTFSYEQYFGPGTRLTVT.

About this clonotype: The junction shows a germline mismatch at one end, possibly a read error. This chain connects TRBV29-1 to TRBJ2-1; 9 bases fit TRBD1. Germline CDR1 and CDR2: SQVTM and ANQGSEA. The CDR3 is made up of 13 amino acids. The CDR3: CSVVHRGLNERFF. DNA of the CDR3: TGCAGCGTTGTTCACAGGGGGCTCAATGAGCGGTTCTTC.

At least ten counts were recorded for this clonotype. The chain carries TRBV27 and TRBJ2-7; TRBD1 matches 7 bases. Germline CDR1 reads MNHEY; CDR2 reads SMNVEV (reference sequence). CDR3 length: 13 amino acids. The ends lost 10 bases at V and 6 bases at J; junction bases unmatched: 12. CDR3 amino acids: CATKTGMESEQYF. DNA for the CDR3: TGTGCCACCAAGACAGGGATGGAGTCCGAGCAGTACTTC.

The CDR3 DNA reads TGCAGTGCTAGGACGTCGTTTCGTCGAGCGGGGGTGGGCAATGAGCAGTTCTTC. It codes for CSARTSFRRAGVGNEQFF. The chain combines TRBV20-1 with TRBJ2-1; 8 bases line up with TRBD2. Germline V CDR1 and CDR2: DFQATT, SNEGSKA (reference sequence). This CDR3 comprises 18 residues. Trimming cost V 3 bases and J 6 bases; bases outside gene matches: 19.

This clonotype showed up many times. This rearrangement joins TRBV5-5 to TRBJ1-2; unclear D gene. Germline values: CDR1 SGHKS, CDR2 YYEKEE (reference sequence). This CDR3 comprises 12 residues. Trimming pared 4 bases from V and 7 bases from J, leaving 11 bases between. CDR3 protein: CASSPDFIGYTF. In nucleotides, the CDR3 is TGTGCCAGCAGCCCTGATTTCATTGGCTACACCTTC.

V gene TRBV3-1 combines with J gene TRBJ1-2, with 9 bases matching TRBD1. After removal of 8 bases from V and 2 bases from J, the junction contained 6 bases not matched to a gene. Germline V gene data show CDR1 as LGHDT and CDR2 as YNNKEL (reference sequence). There are 14 residues in the CDR3. CDR3 in DNA: TGTGCCAGCCGGTTTGGACAGGGGAACTATGGCTACACCTTC. Amino acids: CASRFGQGNYGYTF.

The chain carries TRBV30 and TRBJ2-7, with D hard to call. This CDR3 is 14 amino acids long. Trimming cost V 0 bases and J 0 bases, with 9 bases left between them. Per the germline V gene, CDR1 is GTSNPN and CDR2 is SVGIG (reference sequence). CDR3 DNA: TGTGCCTGGAGTGTAGGTGGGTTCTCCTACGAGCAGTACTTC. This sequence encodes CAWSVGGFSYEQYF.

Comments on this clonotype: A much larger clone lies one base from this, so it may be a read error. CDR3 nucleotides: TGTGCCAGCAGTCCGGGACAGGGGCCCAATGAGCAGTACTTC. It translates to CASSPGQGPNEQYF. The chain carries TRBV6-5 and TRBJ2-5; TRBD1 agrees at 10 bases. Germline CDR1 reads MNHEY; CDR2 reads SVGAGI. There are 14 residues in the CDR3. V was pared by 5 bases and J by 11 bases, with 11 bases of the junction left unmatched.

This clonotype was seen more than once but under ten times. The chain joins TRBV7-8 to TRBJ1-1; TRBD1 agrees at 10 bases. CDR3 length equals 17 residues. The trim removed 1 base at V and 5 bases at J, leaving 10 bases unmatched. CDR1 and CDR2 from the germline V gene are SGHVS and FQNEAQ. As DNA, the CDR3 is TGTGCCAGCAGCTTAGAGAGGACAGGGGGGGTCGGGACTGAAGCTTTCTTT. Translating gives CASSLERTGGVGTEAFF.

The rearrangement links TRBV29-1 to TRBJ1-2; weak D call: TRBD1 (6 bases). The germline V gene has CDR1 SQVTM and CDR2 ANQGSEA. V was clipped by 7 bases and J by 2 bases, with 11 bases between them. The CDR3 spans 12 residues. The CDR3 DNA is TGCAGCGCCCTACAGGGAAACTATGGCTACACCTTC. It translates to CSALQGNYGYTF.

At least ten counts were recorded for this clonotype. This CDR3 is CASSQSPHRPTFTQYF. Here the CDR3 DNA reads TGTGCCAGCAGTCAAAGTCCGCACCGTCCTACCTTTACGCAGTATTTT. The chain carries TRBV6-2 or TRBV6-3 and TRBJ2-3; no firm D call. Germline CDR1 is MNHEY and CDR2 is SVGEGT. The CDR3 is 16 amino acids. V shed 5 bases and J shed 8 bases, with 23 bases lying between them.

V gene TRBV6-2 or TRBV6-3 combines with J gene TRBJ1-1, with D possibly matching TRBD1 (6 bases). Trimming pared 4 bases from V and 10 bases from J, leaving 13 bases between. This CDR3 is 12 amino acids long. Looked up from germline, CDR1 is MNHEY and CDR2 is SVGEGT. In DNA, the CDR3 is TGTGCCAGCAGTTCCGGGACACTCGGAGCTTTCTTT. It encodes CASSSGTLGAFF.

With respect to this clonotype: With a much larger clone just one base away, this may be a read error. This chain connects TRBV15 to TRBJ2-7; D is unclear. Germline V gene lookup returns CDR1 LNHNV and CDR2 YYDKDF (reference sequence). The CDR3 is 13 residues long. CDR3 nucleotide sequence: TGTACCACCAGCAGAGCGCCGACCTACGAGCAGTACTTC. Translation: CTTSRAPTYEQYF.

This clonotype was counted only a few times. This sequence joins TRBV18 and TRBJ1-2; D is uncertain. V lost 3 bases to trimming and J lost 8 bases, with 13 bases between them. The germline V gene has CDR1 KGHSH and CDR2 LQKENI. The CDR3 consists of 13 residues. The CDR3 DNA sequence: TGTGCCAGCTCACCGCAGGATCTAAGGGGCTACACCTTC. Encoded protein: CASSPQDLRGYTF.

Regarding this clonotype: This clone may be a read error of a much larger clone one base away. The rearrangement links TRBV10-3 to TRBJ2-1, with D maybe TRBD2 (5 bases). This CDR3 is 13 amino acids long. Germline loops: CDR1 ENHRY, CDR2 SYGVKD. V was trimmed by 4 bases and J by 13 bases, leaving 17 bases between them. As DNA, the CDR3 is TGTGCCATCAGTGGGGGAGACCAAGAGACCCAGTTCTTC. It codes for CAISGGDQETQFF.

Ten or more counts support this clonotype. J is TRBJ1-5 and V is TRBV2; a weak D match, TRBD1 (5 bases). CDR1 SNHLY and CDR2 FYNNEI come from the germline V gene. Deletions cut 5 bases from V and 4 bases from J, with 15 bases between. CDR3 length: 15 residues. The chain's CDR3 is CASSRQTAKNQPQHF. DNA for the CDR3: TGTGCCAGCAGTAGACAGACAGCAAAAAATCAGCCCCAGCATTTT.

This clonotype was seen a few times. The CDR3 loop reads CASRIREMNTEAFF. DNA for the CDR3: TGTGCCAGCAGGATAAGGGAAATGAACACTGAAGCTTTCTTT. The V call is TRBV2, the J call TRBJ1-1; D not certain. Germline loops: CDR1 SNHLY, CDR2 FYNNEI. The CDR3 extends over 14 amino acids. V lost 6 bases and J lost 0, with 11 bases in between. Drawing the rest from reference TRBV2 and TRBJ1-1, the complete variable domain is EPEVTQTPSHQVTQMGQEVILRCVPISNHLYFYWYRQILGQKVEFLVSFYNNEISEKSEIFDDQFSVERPDGSNFTLKIRSTKLEDSAMYFCASRIREMNTEAFFGQGTRLTVV.

This clonotype was recorded many times. The V call is TRBV4-2, the J call TRBJ2-1; D could derive from TRBD1 or TRBD2 (7 bases each). The V and J ends lost 3 bases and 7 bases respectively, with 22 bases between them. The CDR3 loop spans 17 amino acids. In germline, CDR1 is LGHNA, CDR2 YNFKEQ. The CDR3 reads CASSHGGGRGLDNEQFF. The CDR3 DNA reads as TGTGCCAGCAGCCACGGAGGAGGGAGGGGGCTAGATAATGAGCAGTTCTTC.

The chain uses TRBV6-6 and TRBJ2-7, with 7 positions matching TRBD1. CDR1 is MNHNY, CDR2 SVGAGI, per germline (reference sequence). The CDR3 totals 15 residues. V trimming: 4 bases; J trimming: 0 bases; junction bases outside the gene matches: 6. CDR3 DNA: TGTGCCAGCAGTTCCGGGACAGTCAGCTCCTACGAGCAGTACTTC. Translating gives CASSSGTVSSYEQYF.

The chain is built from TRBV28 and TRBJ2-3; D gene ambiguous. Germline CDR1 and CDR2: MDHEN and SYDVKM. The CDR3 consists of 14 residues. V lost 5 bases and J lost 3, with 12 bases in between. CDR3 DNA: TGTGCCAGCAGTGGATTGGAGTCAACAGATACGCAGTATTTT. Translation: CASSGLESTDTQYF.

The chain couples TRBV7-9 to TRBJ2-3, with 10 nucleotides matching TRBD2. J lost 0 bases, V lost 6 bases, and 6 bases had no gene match. There are 16 residues in the CDR3. Germline CDR1 and CDR2: SEHNR and FQNEAQ (reference sequence). The CDR3: CASRPGLATSTDTQYF. CDR3 sequence (DNA): TGTGCCAGCAGGCCGGGACTAGCGACTAGCACAGATACGCAGTATTTT.

This clonotype was counted a few times. This chain uses TRBV7-6 with TRBJ2-7; D possibly uses TRBD1 or TRBD2 (5 bases each). Trimming pared 4 bases from V and 5 bases from J, leaving 12 bases between. CDR1 and CDR2 from the germline V gene are SGHVS and FNYEAQ. This CDR3 is built from 13 residues. CDR3 sequence reads: CASSSAGADEQYF. The CDR3 DNA reads TGTGCCAGCAGCTCCGCCGGGGCTGACGAGCAGTACTTC.

The chain has TRBV20-1 and TRBJ2-3, with 10 bases fitting TRBD2. The CDR3 covers 15 residues. The germline V gene has CDR1 DFQATT and CDR2 SNEGSKA (reference sequence). The ends lost 2 bases at V and 6 bases at J; junction bases unmatched: 8. The CDR3 DNA is TGCAGTGCTAGACAACTAGCGGGGACCCGCGATACGCAGTATTTT. Its protein product is CSARQLAGTRDTQYF.

This clonotype was seen only a few times. J is TRBJ2-2 and V is TRBV15, with D perhaps matching TRBD2 (6 bases). The germline V gene encodes CDR1 LNHNV and CDR2 YYDKDF (reference sequence). The length of the CDR3 is 14 residues. Trimming took 5 bases from V and 7 from J, leaving 14 bases between them. The CDR3 loop reads CATSRHQEGGELFF. The DNA of the CDR3 is TGTGCCACCAGCCGACATCAGGAGGGCGGGGAGCTGTTTTTT.

This clonotype was recorded at least ten times. V gene TRBV13 combines with J gene TRBJ1-2; maybe TRBD1 (5 bases). V shed 3 bases and J shed 8 bases, with 7 bases lying between them. Germline values: CDR1 PRHDT, CDR2 FYEKMQ (reference sequence). The CDR3 length is 11 residues. This CDR3 is CASSFREGYTF. CDR3 coding DNA: TGTGCCAGCAGCTTCAGGGAAGGCTACACCTTC.

This clonotype was observed many times. The chain is built from TRBV27 and TRBJ2-7, with 8 bases lining up with TRBD1. Per the germline V gene, CDR1 is MNHEY and CDR2 is SMNVEV (reference sequence). This CDR3 region has 16 residues. V dropped 1 base and J dropped 2; count of bases not matched to a gene: 7. The DNA for the CDR3 is TGTGCCAGCAGTTTATTTGGGGACAGGATAACCTACGAGCAGTACTTC. It yields the protein CASSLFGDRITYEQYF.

This clonotype was recorded at least ten times. The chain joins TRBV2 to TRBJ2-3; TRBD1 agrees at 7 bases. J lost 1 base, V lost 7 bases, and 5 bases had no gene match. Germline V lookup: CDR1 SNHLY, CDR2 FYNNEI. The CDR3 consists of 14 residues. The CDR3 bases are TGTGCCAGCAAACAGGGGCTTGGCACAGATACGCAGTATTTT. Translating gives CASKQGLGTDTQYF.

This clonotype has only a few counts. V and J are TRBV12-3 or TRBV12-4 and TRBJ1-4; 8 nucleotides agree with TRBD1. The CDR3 loop spans 14 amino acids. The J segment lost 8 bases and the V segment lost 6 bases, leaving 8 bases of the junction unmatched. The CDR3 region has the DNA TGTGCCAGCAGCCCGGACAGGGAGCCGGAAAAACTGTTTTTT. Amino acid sequence: CASSPDREPEKLFF.